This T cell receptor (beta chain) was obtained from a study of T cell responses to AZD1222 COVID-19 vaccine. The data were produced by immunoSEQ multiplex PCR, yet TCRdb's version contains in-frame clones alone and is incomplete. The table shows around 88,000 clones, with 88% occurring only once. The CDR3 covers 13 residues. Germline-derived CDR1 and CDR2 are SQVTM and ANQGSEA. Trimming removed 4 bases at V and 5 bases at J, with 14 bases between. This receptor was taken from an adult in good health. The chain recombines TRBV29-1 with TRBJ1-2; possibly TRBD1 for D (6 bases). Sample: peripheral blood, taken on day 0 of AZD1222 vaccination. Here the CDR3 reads CSVVLPDRYGYTF. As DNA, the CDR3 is TGCAGCGTTGTTCTTCCGGACAGATATGGCTACACCTTC.